These 7 T cell receptor beta chains originate from one sample sequenced in a study of cytomegalovirus exposure and HLA in healthy donors (dated by TCRdb to the late 2010s). Library prep was done by the immunoSEQ multiplex PCR assay. For the multiplex PCR, a mixture combining 60 forward primers for TCR Vbeta segments and 13 reverse primers for TCR Jbeta segments was used. TCRdb limited this immuneACCESS table to in-frame rearrangements with V and J called. A share of clones is missing; checked studies link under half to unresolved V genes, and the rest is unexplained. The table for this sample lists 150,000 or so clones; 75% of them were counted only once. In total, the top ten clones hold about 11% of the sample. Sequenced input: PBMCs. The receptor set was obtained from a man between 18 and 35 years old in good health and CMV-seropositive.

CDR3 bases: TGCGGACAGACGACGAACACTGAAGCTTTCTTT. Translated: CGQTTNTEAFF. This chain uses TRBV29-1 with TRBJ1-1; tentatively, D is TRBD1 (6 bases). Germline values: CDR1 SQVTM, CDR2 ANQGSEA. This CDR3 has 11 residues.

To note about this clone: Mismatch with germline at one junction end may stem from a read error. Other nucleotide sequences from this sample produce the same CDR3. V and J are TRBV6-5 and TRBJ2-1, with 9 nucleotides matching TRBD2. This CDR3 spans 14 amino acids. Per germline, CDR1 MNHEY and CDR2 SVGAGI. The CDR3 nucleotides are TGCGCCAGCAGGGGAGTAGCGGGAGTCAATGAGCAGTTCTTC. This gives the protein CASRGVAGVNEQFF.

The chain links TRBV2 to TRBJ1-4; D call uncertain. The CDR3 is 16 residues long. From germline, CDR1 is SNHLY and CDR2 FYNNEI. Trimming cost V 4 bases and J 0 bases, with 12 bases left between them. CDR3 coding DNA: TGTGCCAGCAGTGTAAACAGAAAGGCAACTAATGAAAAACTGTTTTTT. This encodes CASSVNRKATNEKLFF.

The chain employs TRBV18 and TRBJ1-1; the D is unclear. Per germline, CDR1 KGHSH and CDR2 LQKENI. The CDR3 has 13 amino acids. The V end was cut by 6 bases, the J end by 8 bases, with 16 bases between. CDR3 nucleotides: TGTGCCAGCTCCCCCGAACACAGCACGGAAGCTTTCTTT. Translation gives CASSPEHSTEAFF.

This chain connects TRBV5-4 to TRBJ1-1, with D tentatively TRBD1 (6 bases). V lost 3 bases, J lost 5 bases, and 20 bases lay in between. Germline CDR1 and CDR2: SGHNT and YYREEE (reference sequence). The length of the CDR3 is 16 residues. The CDR3 is CASSSPGRGLRTEAFF. DNA of the CDR3: TGTGCCAGCAGCTCACCTGGGAGGGGGTTAAGGACTGAAGCTTTCTTT.

The chain joins TRBV30 to TRBJ2-3, with 10 bases matching TRBD1. The CDR3 consists of 11 residues. With V trimmed by 5 bases and J by 9 bases, 2 bases remained unmatched. The V gene's germline CDR1 is GTSNPN and CDR2 SVGIG (reference sequence). CDR3 sequence reads: CAWLTGGTQYF. The CDR3 DNA follows: TGTGCCTGGCTGACAGGGGGCACGCAGTATTTT.

The gene calls are TRBV23-1 and TRBJ2-4; 8 bases agree with TRBD1. TRBV23-1 counts as an open reading frame of uncertain function. With V trimmed by 7 bases and J by 8 bases, 7 bases remained unmatched. The CDR3 is made up of 13 amino acids. The CDR3 bases are TGCGCCAGCATGGGGACAGGCCGGGACATTCAGTACTTC. It codes for CASMGTGRDIQYF.